Listed below are T cell receptor beta chains from one sample, sequenced in a study of T cells after posttransplantation cyclophosphamide. Here immunoSEQ multiplex PCR was the method, and the copy in TCRdb shows in-frame clones only, minus some. The sample yields about 1,400 clones, without any singletons. Specimen: PBMCs, collected after an allogeneic stem cell transplant with post-transplant cyclophosphamide. These receptor sequences come from a young adult male patient who received an allogeneic stem cell transplant from a related donor, was CMV-positive, and had acute GVHD only. Part of the T cells may come from the graft donor. Each CDR3 is given with its conserved first and last residue. The order of the fields is CDR3 protein, J gene, D gene, V gene. D genes are given only for firm matches.

CDR3aa: CASRRQGSRAGELFF
j_gene: TRBJ2-2
d_gene: NA
v_gene: TRBV19

CDR3aa: CASSSYTGNTEAFF
j_gene: TRBJ1-1
d_gene: NA
v_gene: TRBV2

CDR3aa: CASSLEGAGAYNEQFF
j_gene: TRBJ2-1
d_gene: TRBD1
v_gene: TRBV7-2

CDR3aa: CASSPGGGYGYTF
j_gene: TRBJ1-2
d_gene: NA
v_gene: TRBV7-2

CDR3aa: CASSPGTGGDTGELFF
j_gene: TRBJ2-2
d_gene: TRBD1
v_gene: TRBV4-1

CDR3aa: CASRTPPTSWDF
j_gene: TRBJ2-7
d_gene: TRBD2
v_gene: TRBV6-2/TRBV6-3

CDR3aa: CASSFDRNYGYTF
j_gene: TRBJ1-2
d_gene: NA
v_gene: TRBV5-8

CDR3aa: CAWSMTGYTREQYF
j_gene: TRBJ2-7
d_gene: TRBD1
v_gene: TRBV30

CDR3aa: CASSFWGISNTEAFF
j_gene: TRBJ1-1
d_gene: NA
v_gene: TRBV5-6

CDR3aa: CASTKTSAQETQYF
j_gene: TRBJ2-5
d_gene: TRBD2
v_gene: TRBV6-2/TRBV6-3

CDR3aa: CASSQDLAGGLLDYEQYF
j_gene: TRBJ2-7
d_gene: TRBD2
v_gene: TRBV4-3

CDR3aa: CASSPRTGENIQYF
j_gene: TRBJ2-4
d_gene: TRBD1
v_gene: TRBV18

CDR3aa: CASSVGQGHYEQYF
j_gene: TRBJ2-7
d_gene: TRBD1
v_gene: TRBV7-7

CDR3aa: CASRRTGGRETQYF
j_gene: TRBJ2-5
d_gene: TRBD1
v_gene: TRBV12-3/TRBV12-4

CDR3aa: CASSLRWRGETQYF
j_gene: TRBJ2-5
d_gene: NA
v_gene: TRBV2

CDR3aa: CASSEVTGAYEQYF
j_gene: TRBJ2-7
d_gene: TRBD1
v_gene: TRBV2

CDR3aa: CASSPGPDFYRPLGGTDTQYF
j_gene: TRBJ2-3
d_gene: NA
v_gene: TRBV13

CDR3aa: CASARGRGGQETQYF
j_gene: TRBJ2-5
d_gene: TRBD2
v_gene: TRBV7-3

CDR3aa: CASSDGTGGLTNEKLFF
j_gene: TRBJ1-4
d_gene: TRBD1
v_gene: TRBV2

CDR3aa: CASSVAGQGVPYGYTF
j_gene: TRBJ1-2
d_gene: NA
v_gene: TRBV2

CDR3aa: CASSYRGASKNIQYF
j_gene: TRBJ2-4
d_gene: NA
v_gene: TRBV6-5

CDR3aa: CASSLQGNTEAFF
j_gene: TRBJ1-1
d_gene: NA
v_gene: TRBV5-1

CDR3aa: CASRSLGHLNSPLHF
j_gene: TRBJ1-6
d_gene: NA
v_gene: TRBV6-5

CDR3aa: CASSPSLSGRSNEKLFF
j_gene: TRBJ1-4
d_gene: NA
v_gene: TRBV12-3/TRBV12-4

CDR3aa: CASSLWTGTGGNTGELFF
j_gene: TRBJ2-2
d_gene: TRBD1
v_gene: TRBV5-8

CDR3aa: CATRDDRGSYEQYF
j_gene: TRBJ2-7
d_gene: TRBD1
v_gene: TRBV24-1

CDR3aa: CASSVALRGEQFF
j_gene: TRBJ2-1
d_gene: NA
v_gene: TRBV9

CDR3aa: CASRPPGGSQETQYF
j_gene: TRBJ2-5
d_gene: NA
v_gene: TRBV7-9

CDR3aa: CASSYSPGQGTDTQYF
j_gene: TRBJ2-3
d_gene: TRBD1
v_gene: TRBV6-2/TRBV6-3

CDR3aa: CASRPGTPPNTGELFF
j_gene: TRBJ2-2
d_gene: NA
v_gene: TRBV19

CDR3aa: CASSPPGVNYGYTF
j_gene: TRBJ1-2
d_gene: NA
v_gene: TRBV18

CDR3aa: CASSSTGGGGYTF
j_gene: TRBJ1-2
d_gene: TRBD1
v_gene: TRBV7-9